This T cell receptor beta chain was identified during a study of CD8+CD57+ T cells in acquired aplastic anemia. Regarding the study as a whole: Shared by patients and controls, just under 30 CD8+ CDR3s were abundant in patients.

Patients who underwent sequencing had shown CD8+CD57+ cell expansion by flow cytometry. To note about this clonotype: The target antigen is unknown.

The CDR3 loop spans 16 amino acids. The V and J ends lost 1 base and 4 bases respectively, with 16 bases between them. In germline, CDR1 is SGHVS, CDR2 FQNEAQ. TCR beta VDJ and CDR3 were profiled, and genomic DNA was the template. TCRdb redid the calling of the reads with MiXCR, one entry per CDR3 protein. The top ten clones hold about 39% of a sample with some 170,000 distinct CDR3 sequences, around 60% of them seen once. Input material: sorted CD4+, CD8+, or CD8+CD57+ T cells (not recorded which) from PBMCs. This receptor was obtained from a human donor with aplastic anemia. The chain couples TRBV7-8 to TRBJ1-1, with D perhaps matching TRBD1 (6 bases). CDR3 sequence (DNA): TGTGCCAGCAGCTTAGGGCCAAATAGGGGGTTCACTGAAGCTTTCTTT. Encoded protein: CASSLGPNRGFTEAFF. Based on the CDR3 plus reference TRBV7-8 and TRBJ1-1, the full variable domain is GAGVSQSPRYKVAKRGQDVALRCDPISGHVSLFWYQQALGQGPEFLTYFQNEAQLDKSGLPSDRFFAERPEGSVSTLKIQRTQQEDSAVYLCASSLGPNRGFTEAFFGQGTRLTVV.